This entry lists 17 T cell receptor beta chains sequenced from one sample in a study of graft-versus-host responses after intestinal transplantation. For these receptors, no antigen is known. Method: immunoSEQ multiplex PCR; TCRdb's copy keeps in-frame clones and lacks some. Among tens of thousands of clones listed, about 89% were seen once. The sample in question was unstimulated CD4+ T cells sorted from spleen or lymph node cells, obtained before transplant. The receptors stem from a human donor who was the organ donor for an intestinal transplant.

This chain connects TRBV27 to TRBJ2-4; TRBD2 aligns across 12 bases. CDR1 is MNHEY, CDR2 SMNVEV, per germline (reference sequence). Trimming at V came to 5 bases and at J to 8 bases, leaving 16 bases not matched to a gene. The CDR3 consists of 18 residues. The DNA for the CDR3 is TGTGCCAGCAGTCCCACACCCTCGACTAGCGGGAGTGGGGACATTCAGTACTTC. This codes for CASSPTPSTSGSGDIQYF.

This clone was found once. The chain employs TRBV29-1 and TRBJ1-5, with 8 bases fitting TRBD1. With 6 bases clipped from V and 4 bases from J, the junction kept 5 bases outside the gene matches. Germline V CDR1 and CDR2: SQVTM, ANQGSEA. This CDR3 region has 13 residues. This CDR3 is CSVGDRINQPQHF. CDR3 nucleotides: TGCAGCGTCGGGGACAGGATTAATCAGCCCCAGCATTTT.

The chain is built from TRBV5-4 and TRBJ1-1; possibly TRBD1 for D (5 bases). This CDR3 spans 17 amino acids. V dropped 3 bases and J dropped 4 bases, with 22 bases sitting between them. The germline V gene encodes CDR1 SGHNT and CDR2 YYREEE (reference sequence). CDR3: CASSSMGLSLLGTEAFF. The CDR3 bases are TGTGCCAGCAGCTCGATGGGGCTCTCCCTATTAGGCACTGAAGCTTTCTTT.

J is TRBJ2-1 and V is TRBV10-3; the D gene is possibly TRBD2 (6 bases). V was clipped by 10 bases and J by 5 bases, with 9 bases between them. Germline V lookup: CDR1 ENHRY, CDR2 SYGVKD. The CDR3 is made up of 11 amino acids. The CDR3 region has the DNA TGTGCCACCTCGGGGGACAATGAGCAGTTCTTC. Translation: CATSGDNEQFF.

This chain links TRBV7-8 with TRBJ2-1, with D possibly TRBD1 on 6 matching bases. V was trimmed by 4 bases and J by 9 bases, leaving 10 bases between them. Germline CDR1 and CDR2: SGHVS and FQNEAQ. The CDR3 sequence is 12 residues long. In DNA form, the CDR3 reads TGTGCCAGCAGCTGGTCCAGGGGTGAGCAGTTCTTC. It codes for CASSWSRGEQFF.

V gene TRBV11-2 combines with J gene TRBJ1-2; perhaps TRBD1 as D (5 bases). Germline V lookup: CDR1 SGHAT, CDR2 FQNNGV. The ends were cut back, 8 bases at V and 0 bases at J, with 10 bases in the middle. The CDR3 runs 13 residues. The CDR3, as DNA: TGTGCCAGCTACGGGGGGGCTAACTATGGCTACACCTTC. It specifies CASYGGANYGYTF.

The CDR3 loop reads CASSTVHSYEQYF. The CDR3 DNA reads TGTGCCAGTAGTACGGTTCACTCCTACGAGCAGTACTTC. The chain couples TRBV19 to TRBJ2-7; the D is unclear. This CDR3 has 13 amino acids. Germline CDR1 reads LNHDA; CDR2 reads SQIVND (reference sequence). Trimming cost V 4 bases and J 0 bases, with 7 bases left between them.

This clone came up once. The V call is TRBV9, the J call TRBJ1-2; 7 bases agree with TRBD1. Trimming took 2 bases from V and 4 from J; bases not matched to a gene: 11. In germline, CDR1 is SGDLS, CDR2 YYNGEE. This CDR3 has 16 residues. In DNA, the CDR3 is TGTGCCAGCAGCGTGGGACAGACTATTCCGATCTATGGCTACACCTTC. Residues: CASSVGQTIPIYGYTF.

This rearrangement joins TRBV6-5 to TRBJ2-7; 8 nucleotides align to TRBD1. Germline V CDR1 and CDR2: MNHEY, SVGAGI. Trimming cost V 5 bases and J 4 bases; bases outside gene matches: 7. This CDR3 comprises 14 residues. CDR3 nucleotides: TGTGCCAGCAGTCGTGGACAGGGAGTTTACGAGCAGTACTTC. This translates into CASSRGQGVYEQYF.

This clone was seen only once. This chain uses TRBV6-5 with TRBJ1-5, with D perhaps matching TRBD1 (5 bases). The germline CDR1 and CDR2 sequences are MNHEY and SVGAGI. The CDR3 extends over 14 amino acids. Between the trimmed V and J ends, which lost 4 bases and 4 bases, there was a span of 11 bases. The CDR3 is CASSWGSGNQPQHF. The CDR3, as DNA: TGTGCCAGCAGTTGGGGATCAGGGAATCAGCCCCAGCATTTT.

The CDR3 spells CASSVDVTSLGEQFF. CDR3 nucleotide sequence: TGTGCCAGCAGCGTCGACGTGACTAGCCTGGGTGAGCAGTTCTTC. V usage is TRBV9 and J usage is TRBJ2-1; 7 nucleotides match TRBD2. This CDR3 has 15 amino acids. CDR1 SGDLS and CDR2 YYNGEE come from the germline V gene. V trimming: 2 bases; J trimming: 9 bases; junction bases outside the gene matches: 11.

The V call is TRBV28, the J call TRBJ1-2, with unresolved D. V was clipped by 3 bases and J by 1 base, with 3 bases between them. Germline lookup yields CDR1 MDHEN and CDR2 SYDVKM. The CDR3 runs to 12 residues. CDR3 residues: CASSLRNYGYTF. Written as DNA, the CDR3 is TGTGCCAGCAGTTTGCGTAACTATGGCTACACCTTC.

The CDR3: CASSPPRGNTIYF. CDR3 DNA: TGTGCCAGCAGTCCCCCTCGGGGAAACACCATATATTTT. The V gene is TRBV28, the J gene TRBJ1-3; D uncertain. The V and J ends lost 5 bases and 4 bases respectively, with 9 bases between them. This CDR3 spans 13 amino acids. The V gene's germline CDR1 is MDHEN and CDR2 SYDVKM.

This rearrangement joins TRBV5-1 to TRBJ2-2, with 7 bases identical to TRBD2. This CDR3 comprises 16 residues. Losses at the gene ends were 0 bases for V and 1 base for J; bases not matched to a gene: 3. CDR1 is SGHRS, CDR2 YFSETQ, per germline. The CDR3, as DNA: TGCGCCAGCAGCTTGGGCGGGAGTCAGAACACCGGGGAGCTGTTTTTT. Encoded protein: CASSLGGSQNTGELFF.

This clone appeared once. V is TRBV28 and J is TRBJ2-6; 9 bases agree with TRBD2. The CDR3 length is 17 residues. The trim removed 4 bases at V and 0 bases at J, leaving 4 bases unmatched. The V gene's germline CDR1 is MDHEN and CDR2 SYDVKM. Here the CDR3 DNA reads TGTGCCAGCAGTTCGCTAGCGGGGTTCTCTGGGGCCAACGTCCTGACTTTC. It specifies CASSSLAGFSGANVLTF. Full variable domain (remainder filled in from reference TRBV28 and TRBJ2-6): DVKVTQSSRYLVKRTGEKVFLECVQDMDHENMFWYRQDPGLGLRLIYFSYDVKMKEKGDIPEGYSVSREKKERFSLILESASTNQTSMYLCASSSLAGFSGANVLTFGAGSRLTVL.

CDR3 sequence reads: CASSPANRAPEAFF. CDR3 nucleotides: TGTGCCAGCTCACCGGCTAACAGGGCCCCTGAAGCTTTCTTT. The chain carries TRBV18 and TRBJ1-1; D may be TRBD1 (6 bases). Germline CDR1 is KGHSH and CDR2 is LQKENI. Trimming stripped 3 bases from V and 6 bases from J, with 14 bases between. The CDR3 loop spans 14 amino acids.

The rearrangement joins TRBV6-6 to TRBJ2-7; 8 bases agree with TRBD1. Germline V lookup: CDR1 MNHNY, CDR2 SVGAGI (reference sequence). The CDR3 has 15 residues. V lost 10 bases and J lost 3; bases outside the gene matches: 14. Here the CDR3 DNA reads TGTGCCACCTACCTCGGACAGGGTCTTCTCTACGAGCAGTACTTC. Translation: CATYLGQGLLYEQYF.